Below are 17 T cell receptor beta chains sequenced from a single sample in a study of long-term antiretroviral therapy in people with HIV. Version v3.0 of the immunoSEQ assay ran at survey level. Method: immunoSEQ multiplex PCR; TCRdb's copy keeps in-frame clones and lacks some. The sample yields about 33,000 clones, more than 60% seen once. Specimen: unsorted PBMCs, collected 2 years after starting antiretroviral therapy. Source of these receptors: a woman between 45 and 60 years old with HIV.

The chain uses TRBV19 and TRBJ2-5; TRBD2 matches at 11 bases. The CDR3 is 14 residues long. J gave up 5 bases and V 4 bases, and 3 bases lay outside the gene matches. Germline CDR1 is LNHDA and CDR2 is SQIVND (reference sequence). The CDR3 region has the DNA TGTGCCAGTAGTAACCTAGCGGGGGGTGAGACCCAGTACTTC. Its translation is CASSNLAGGETQYF.

The J gene is TRBJ2-7, the V gene TRBV5-3, with unresolved D. TRBV5-3 is an ORF; its function is uncertain. This CDR3 spans 14 amino acids. The V end lost 4 bases, the J end lost 0 bases, and 11 bases lay between the germline ends. Here the CDR3 reads CARSNRRLSYEQYV. CDR3 DNA sequence: TGTGCCAGAAGCAACCGACGACTCTCCTACGAGCAGTACGTC.

The chain recombines TRBV10-1 with TRBJ2-1, with 8 bases lining up with TRBD2. The germline CDR1 and CDR2 sequences are WNHNN and SYGVQD (reference sequence). This CDR3 is built from 15 residues. The V segment lost 6 bases and the J segment 3 bases; nucleotides outside the gene matches: 7. The CDR3 loop reads CASSIERGIYNEQFF. DNA for the CDR3: TGCGCCAGCAGCATAGAGCGGGGGATCTACAATGAGCAGTTCTTC.

The chain is built from TRBV7-9 and TRBJ1-1, with D maybe TRBD1 (5 bases). Germline CDR1 reads SEHNR; CDR2 reads FQNEAQ (reference sequence). V dropped 1 base and J dropped 2 bases, with 14 bases sitting between them. The CDR3 length is 16 residues. This chain's CDR3 is CASSLEPGRRNTEAFF. CDR3 DNA sequence: TGTGCCAGCAGCTTAGAGCCAGGGAGACGAAACACTGAAGCTTTCTTT.

The chain combines TRBV5-4 with TRBJ2-7, with 10 bases aligning to TRBD2. Germline-derived CDR1 and CDR2 are SGHNT and YYREEE (reference sequence). This CDR3 has 16 residues. The V and J ends lost 1 base and 6 bases, in that order; junction bases with no gene match: 10. For the CDR3, the DNA is TGTGCCAGCAGCTTGCCAGGGACTAGCGAGTTTCTCGAGCAGTACTTC. It specifies CASSLPGTSEFLEQYF.

The chain is built from TRBV19 and TRBJ1-3; 7 bases map to TRBD1. Germline CDR1 and CDR2: LNHDA and SQIVND (reference sequence). This CDR3 has 14 amino acids. V trimming: 6 bases; J trimming: 2 bases; junction bases outside the gene matches: 4. The chain's CDR3 is CASSIDRAGNTIYF. The DNA for the CDR3 is TGTGCCAGTAGCATCGACAGGGCTGGAAACACCATATATTTT. The entire variable domain, with the rest obtained from reference TRBV19 and TRBJ1-3, is as follows: DGGITQSPKYLFRKEGQNVTLSCEQNLNHDAMYWYRQDPGQGLRLIYYSQIVNDFQKGDIAEGYSVSREKKESFPLTVTSAQKNPTAFYLCASSIDRAGNTIYFGEGSWLTVV.

This clone has only a few counts. Other DNA sequences in this specimen translate into the identical CDR3. This chain joins TRBV11-2 and TRBJ1-3; 8 bases match TRBD1. Germline V gene sequence: CDR1 SGHAT, CDR2 FQNNGV. V shed 5 bases and J 0 bases; nucleotides not matched to a gene: 6. CDR3 length: 16 residues. The DNA for the CDR3 is TGTGCCAGCAGCCTCGACAGGGGATACTCTGGAAACACCATATATTTT. It is translated as CASSLDRGYSGNTIYF.

The chain couples TRBV19 to TRBJ2-3; D not certain. Germline assignment: CDR1 LNHDA and CDR2 SQIVND (reference sequence). The CDR3 contains 12 residues. Trimming left V 7 bases short and J 4 bases short, with 9 bases between. This chain's CDR3 is CASIRPPDTQYF. The CDR3 coding sequence is TGTGCCAGTATTAGGCCGCCAGATACGCAGTATTTT. The whole variable domain, remainder taken from reference TRBV19 and TRBJ2-3, is DGGITQSPKYLFRKEGQNVTLSCEQNLNHDAMYWYRQDPGQGLRLIYYSQIVNDFQKGDIAEGYSVSREKKESFPLTVTSAQKNPTAFYLCASIRPPDTQYFGPGTRLTVL.

There are a few counts of this clone. The chain is built from TRBV30 and TRBJ1-6; 9 bases map to TRBD1. The V gene's germline CDR1 is GTSNPN and CDR2 SVGIG (reference sequence). The CDR3 runs to 14 residues. V trimming: 4 bases; J trimming: 10 bases; junction bases outside the gene matches: 8. CDR3 in DNA: TGTGCCTGGAAGACAGGGGGAGAAGGGTCACCCCTCCACTTT. Translating it yields CAWKTGGEGSPLHF.

The chain recombines TRBV11-2 with TRBJ1-5; no clear D gene. The V gene lost 3 bases and the J gene lost 4 bases, with 13 bases spanning the gap. The germline CDR1 and CDR2 sequences are SGHAT and FQNNGV. The length of the CDR3 is 15 residues. The CDR3 sequence is CASSFSPTGNQPQHF. In DNA, the CDR3 is TGTGCCAGCAGCTTCAGTCCCACCGGGAATCAGCCCCAGCATTTT.

V is TRBV6-1 and J is TRBJ2-3; a possible D gene is TRBD1 (5 bases). Germline CDR1 and CDR2: MNHNS and SASEGT. The CDR3 length is 13 residues. V lost 3 bases, J lost 4 bases, and 8 bases lay in between. The CDR3 nucleotides read TGTGCCAGCAGTGATCAGGGTGCAGATACGCAGTATTTT. It yields the protein CASSDQGADTQYF.

The chain is built from TRBV18 and TRBJ1-6, with D perhaps matching TRBD1 (5 bases). Germline assignment: CDR1 KGHSH and CDR2 LQKENI. The germline V and J ends were trimmed by 9 bases and 8 bases, with 17 bases remaining between them. The CDR3 loop spans 14 amino acids. The CDR3 nucleotides read TGTGCCAGTATGTCCAGCGGAGGGGATTCACCCCTCCACTTT. The encoded protein is CASMSSGGDSPLHF.

This clone was found a few times. This chain links TRBV7-9 with TRBJ2-5; the match to TRBD1 covers 7 bases. The germline V gene has CDR1 SEHNR and CDR2 FQNEAQ (reference sequence). CDR3 size: 16 residues. V lost 4 bases and J lost 2; bases outside the gene matches: 10. Here the CDR3 reads CASSSNKGTVQETQYF. The CDR3 coding sequence is TGTGCCAGCAGCTCTAACAAAGGGACAGTTCAAGAGACCCAGTACTTC. The entire variable domain, with the rest obtained from reference TRBV7-9 and TRBJ2-5, is as follows: DTGVSQNPRHKITKRGQNVTFRCDPISEHNRLYWYRQTLGQGPEFLTYFQNEAQLEKSRLLSDRFSAERPKGSFSTLEIQRTEQGDSAMYLCASSSNKGTVQETQYFGPGTRLLVL.

The gene calls are TRBV7-3 and TRBJ1-1; 7 nucleotides line up with TRBD1. The germline gives CDR1 SGHTA, CDR2 FQGTGA. The CDR3 is 13 residues long. Losses at the gene ends were 5 bases for V and 3 bases for J; bases not matched to a gene: 3. CDR3 residues: CASSPTGDTEAFF. CDR3 nucleotide sequence: TGTGCCAGCAGCCCAACAGGGGACACTGAAGCTTTCTTT.

DNA for the CDR3: TGTGCCAGCAGCTTAAGGACAGGGGGCATCGGGGAGCTGTTTTTT. This encodes CASSLRTGGIGELFF. The V and J genes are TRBV7-8 and TRBJ2-2, with 11 bases that match TRBD1. This CDR3 comprises 15 residues. Trimming removed 2 bases from V and 7 bases from J; junction bases left unmatched: 3. In germline, CDR1 is SGHVS, CDR2 FQNEAQ. Together with reference TRBV7-8 and TRBJ2-2, the CDR3 gives the full variable domain: GAGVSQSPRYKVAKRGQDVALRCDPISGHVSLFWYQQALGQGPEFLTYFQNEAQLDKSGLPSDRFFAERPEGSVSTLKIQRTQQEDSAVYLCASSLRTGGIGELFFGEGSRLTVL.

The chain joins TRBV5-6 to TRBJ1-3; TRBD1 might be the D (5 bases). From germline, CDR1 is SGHDT and CDR2 YYEEEE. V lost 4 bases and J 0 bases, leaving 14 bases between the germline ends. CDR3 length: 16 amino acids. The CDR3 reads CASSGDGFYSGNTIYF. In DNA, the CDR3 is TGTGCCAGCAGCGGGGACGGATTCTACTCTGGAAACACCATATATTTT.

The chain combines TRBV6-5 with TRBJ1-1; D unresolved. V gave up 1 base and J gave up 5 bases, with 8 bases separating them. Germline V gene lookup returns CDR1 MNHEY and CDR2 SVGAGI. The CDR3 sequence is 13 residues long. Written as DNA, the CDR3 is TGTGCCAGCAGTTACTTAGAGAGGACTGAAGCTTTCTTT. As protein: CASSYLERTEAFF.